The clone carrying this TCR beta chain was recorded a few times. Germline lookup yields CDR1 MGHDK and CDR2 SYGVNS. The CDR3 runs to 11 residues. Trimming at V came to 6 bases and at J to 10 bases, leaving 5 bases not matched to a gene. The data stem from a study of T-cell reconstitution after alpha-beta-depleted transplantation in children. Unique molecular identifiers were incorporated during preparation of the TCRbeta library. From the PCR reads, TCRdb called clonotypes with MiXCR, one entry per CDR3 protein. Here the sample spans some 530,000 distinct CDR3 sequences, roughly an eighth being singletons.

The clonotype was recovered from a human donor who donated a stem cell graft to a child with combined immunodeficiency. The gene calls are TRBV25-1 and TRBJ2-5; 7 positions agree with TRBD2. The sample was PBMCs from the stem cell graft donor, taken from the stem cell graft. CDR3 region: CASSERDSQYF. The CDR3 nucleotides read TGTGCCAGCAGCGAGCGGGATAGCCAGTACTTC.